These 30 T cell receptor beta chains were sequenced from one sample in a study of T cells in Graves' hyperthyroidism and ophthalmopathy. RNA transcripts gave rise to amplified TCR beta CDR3 regions. First-round RT-PCR targeting the TCR CDR3 was performed with the HTBI primer set. TCRdb analysed the multiplex PCR reads with MiXCR anew, one entry per CDR3 protein. The sample lists 500,000 to 650,000 distinct CDR3 sequences, about 14% occurring once. The specimen sequenced was blood. These TCRs come from a woman aged 45-65 years with Graves' ophthalmopathy.

This clonotype was detected ten times or more. The chain links TRBV28 to TRBJ2-1, with D unresolved. CDR1 and CDR2 from the germline V gene are MDHEN and SYDVKM. V was pared by 7 bases and J by 3 bases, with 4 bases between. The CDR3 extends over 11 amino acids. The CDR3 nucleotides read TGTGCCAGCAACAACTACAATGAGCAGTTCTTC. Its translation is CASNNYNEQFF.

This clonotype was recorded many times. The chain joins TRBV6-2 or TRBV6-3 to TRBJ2-7; possible D gene TRBD1, 5 bases. Germline CDR1 reads MNHEY; CDR2 reads SVGEGT. Trimming took 6 bases from V and 1 from J, leaving 22 bases between them. This CDR3 is 17 amino acids long. Here the CDR3 DNA reads TGTGCCAGCAGATATCCGACCCAGGGCCGTGGTTCCTACGAGCAGTACTTC. Its translation is CASRYPTQGRGSYEQYF.

This clonotype has a count of ten or more. The chain has TRBV30 and TRBJ2-5; 9 bases fit TRBD2. The CDR3 contains 15 residues. Germline V gene lookup returns CDR1 GTSNPN and CDR2 SVGIG (reference sequence). V shed 1 base and J 2 bases; nucleotides not matched to a gene: 5. CDR3 loop: CAWSASLAGQETQYF. CDR3 in DNA: TGTGCCTGGAGTGCGTCCCTAGCGGGACAAGAGACCCAGTACTTC.

Many counts were recorded for this clonotype. The V and J genes are TRBV11-2 and TRBJ2-7; D is unresolved. Germline V CDR1 and CDR2: SGHAT, FQNNGV. The CDR3 contains 10 residues. Trimming removed 4 bases from V and 8 bases from J, with 6 bases in between. The CDR3 region has the DNA TGTGCCAGCAGCTCCCGACAGCAGTACTTC. Encoded protein: CASSSRQQYF.

CDR3 sequence (DNA): TGTGCCACCAGTGGACGGGACAGGAAACCCTACGAGCAGTACTTC. Translation gives CATSGRDRKPYEQYF. V and J are TRBV24-1 and TRBJ2-7; TRBD1 agrees at 8 bases. This CDR3 region has 15 residues. V gave up 5 bases and J gave up 2 bases; unmatched junction bases: 7. The V gene's germline CDR1 is KGHDR and CDR2 SFDVKD.

In this sample, this clonotype turned up many times. The V and J genes are TRBV20-1 and TRBJ2-7, with 7 bases lining up with TRBD2. CDR3 length: 15 amino acids. J was trimmed by 0 bases and V by 3 bases; bases with no gene match: 8. CDR1 is DFQATT, CDR2 SNEGSKA, per germline (reference sequence). This CDR3 is CSARSAGRSSYEQYF. The CDR3 DNA sequence: TGCAGTGCTAGGTCAGCGGGACGAAGCTCCTACGAGCAGTACTTC.

V is TRBV20-1 and J is TRBJ2-1; 7 nucleotides agree with TRBD2. Losses at the gene ends were 2 bases for V and 4 bases for J; bases not matched to a gene: 17. Germline CDR1 is DFQATT and CDR2 is SNEGSKA (reference sequence). This CDR3 is built from 18 residues. CDR3 region: CSARPVEWGRAHYNEQFF. DNA of the CDR3: TGCAGTGCTAGACCGGTGGAATGGGGGAGGGCCCATTACAATGAGCAGTTCTTC.

This clonotype was seen ten or more times. This rearrangement joins TRBV20-1 to TRBJ1-5, with no clear D. The CDR3 contains 12 residues. The ends were cut back, 1 base at V and 8 bases at J, with 9 bases in the middle. Germline loops: CDR1 DFQATT, CDR2 SNEGSKA (reference sequence). CDR3 region: CSARGTGKPQHF. The CDR3 DNA reads as TGCAGTGCTAGAGGGACGGGCAAGCCCCAGCATTTT.

The chain couples TRBV6-1 to TRBJ1-3, with 7 positions matching TRBD1. The germline gives CDR1 MNHNS, CDR2 SASEGT. J lost 3 bases, V lost 6 bases, and 14 bases had no gene match. The CDR3 length is 17 residues. CDR3 protein: CASRSQGQPNLGNTIYF. For the CDR3, the DNA is TGTGCCAGCAGAAGCCAGGGACAGCCCAACCTTGGAAACACCATATATTTT.

J is TRBJ1-4 and V is TRBV7-9; tentative D call: TRBD1 (6 bases). The CDR3 extends over 16 amino acids. The V gene lost 3 bases and the J gene lost 4 bases, with 15 bases spanning the gap. Germline V gene data show CDR1 as SEHNR and CDR2 as FQNEAQ (reference sequence). The CDR3 DNA is TGTGCCAGCAGCTTTTTCCCTAAGGACAGTAATGAAAAACTGTTTTTT. It translates to CASSFFPKDSNEKLFF.

In this sample, this clonotype turned up many times. The rearrangement uses TRBV24-1 and TRBJ1-2, with 10 bases identical to TRBD1. The V gene's germline CDR1 is KGHDR and CDR2 SFDVKD. Germline trimming cut 9 bases from V and 2 bases from J; bases unmatched to any gene: 5. The CDR3 length is 14 residues. CDR3 in amino acids: CATRGTGENYGYTF. The CDR3 region has the DNA TGTGCCACCCGCGGGACAGGGGAAAACTATGGCTACACCTTC.

At least ten counts were recorded for this clonotype. This sequence joins TRBV3-1 and TRBJ2-7; 9 nucleotides agree with TRBD2. V was pared by 8 bases and J by 0 bases, with 11 bases of the junction left unmatched. In germline, CDR1 is LGHDT, CDR2 YNNKEL (reference sequence). The CDR3 loop spans 16 amino acids. The chain's CDR3 is CASAPLAGKSSYEQYF. The CDR3 DNA is TGTGCCAGCGCCCCACTAGCGGGCAAGAGCTCCTACGAGCAGTACTTC.

This clonotype was observed many times. CDR3 loop: CASSLGDRGSSYEQYF. CDR3 nucleotide sequence: TGTGCCAGCAGTCTCGGGGACAGGGGGAGCTCCTACGAGCAGTACTTC. This chain uses TRBV6-5 with TRBJ2-7, with 11 bases identical to TRBD1. CDR3 size: 16 residues. V dropped 5 bases and J dropped 0; count of bases not matched to a gene: 6. Per germline, CDR1 MNHEY and CDR2 SVGAGI.

This clonotype came up a few times. An end of the junction differs from the germline gene, which may be a read error. The chain uses TRBV15 and TRBJ2-7; D is perhaps TRBD1 (6 bases). The CDR3 is made up of 14 amino acids. The germline CDR1 and CDR2 sequences are LNHNV and YYDKDF (reference sequence). The CDR3 DNA reads as TGTGCCACCAGCAGAGCGGCAGGGGAGTACGAGCAGCACTTC. This codes for CATSRAAGEYEQHF. Using reference TRBV15 and TRBJ2-7 for the parts outside the CDR3, the full variable domain is DAMVIQNPRYQVTQFGKPVTLSCSQTLNHNVMYWYQQKSSQAPKLLFHYYDKDFNNEADTPDNFQSRRPNTSFCFLDIRSPGLGDTAMYLCATSRAAGEYEQHFGPGTRLTVT.

This clonotype was counted only a few times. The chain has TRBV28 and TRBJ2-2, with D unclear. The germline gives CDR1 MDHEN, CDR2 SYDVKM. The CDR3 extends over 12 amino acids. Trimming removed 5 bases at V and 8 bases at J, with 9 bases between. For the CDR3, the DNA is TGTGCCAGCAGTCCTCACGCAGGGGAGCTGTTTTTT. Encoded protein: CASSPHAGELFF.

The chain is built from TRBV10-3 and TRBJ2-3, with a weak D call TRBD1 (5 bases). Looked up from germline, CDR1 is ENHRY and CDR2 is SYGVKD. This CDR3 has 11 residues. The ends were cut back, 3 bases at V and 13 bases at J, with 11 bases in the middle. CDR3 in DNA: TGTGCCATCAGTGATCAGGGATTTGAGTATTTT. Translated: CAISDQGFEYF.

This clonotype was seen more than once but under ten times. A read error may be the cause here, since a much bigger clone is one base away. This rearrangement joins TRBV5-1 to TRBJ2-1; D ambiguous. The assigned J gene may be wrong: the sequence end matches TRBJ2-7 better. Germline assignment: CDR1 SGHRS and CDR2 YFSETQ. CDR3 size: 14 residues. The CDR3 is CASSLVSYDNEQYF. The CDR3 region has the DNA TGCGCCAGCAGCTTGGTCTCTTATGACAATGAGCAGTACTTC.

The chain carries TRBV5-1 and TRBJ2-6, with 9 bases lining up with TRBD1. CDR1 is SGHRS and CDR2 is YFSETQ in the germline V gene. Trimming took 4 bases from V and 2 from J; bases not matched to a gene: 7. The CDR3 contains 17 residues. In nucleotides, the CDR3 is TGCGCCAGCAGCCTTCCGGGACAGGGCACTGGGGCCAACGTCCTGACTTTC. Protein: CASSLPGQGTGANVLTF.

In its sample, this clonotype was seen many times. The rearrangement joins TRBV28 to TRBJ1-2; TRBD1 matches at 7 bases. Germline CDR1 and CDR2: MDHEN and SYDVKM. There are 15 residues in the CDR3. Germline trimming cut 6 bases from V and 8 bases from J; bases unmatched to any gene: 15. The CDR3 here is CASRSSGDRAQGYTF. The CDR3 DNA reads as TGTGCCAGCAGGAGTTCAGGAGACAGGGCGCAAGGCTACACCTTC.

This clonotype was observed at least ten times. The V call is TRBV18, the J call TRBJ2-1; 9 bases map to TRBD1. CDR1 is KGHSH and CDR2 is LQKENI in the germline V gene. J lost 8 bases, V lost 5 bases, and 13 bases had no gene match. This CDR3 is built from 16 residues. In DNA, the CDR3 is TGTGCCAGCTCAGGGATGGTAACAGGGGGCAAGGATGAGCAGTTCTTC. Translated: CASSGMVTGGKDEQFF. The variable domain in full, completed from reference TRBV18 and TRBJ2-1, reads NAGVMQNPRHLVRRRGQEARLRCSPMKGHSHVYWYRQLPEEGLKFMVYLQKENIIDESGMPKERFSAEFPKEGPSILRIQQVVRGDSAAYFCASSGMVTGGKDEQFFGPGTRLTVL.

This clonotype was found many times. The chain's CDR3 is CASSLGTGETGELFF. As DNA, the CDR3 is TGCGCCAGCAGCTTGGGGACAGGGGAGACCGGGGAGCTGTTTTTT. This chain joins TRBV5-1 and TRBJ2-2, with TRBD1 matching 9 bases. The V gene's germline CDR1 is SGHRS and CDR2 YFSETQ. This CDR3 region has 15 residues. J was trimmed by 5 bases and V by 0 bases; bases with no gene match: 2. The variable domain in full, with the rest retrieved from reference TRBV5-1 and TRBJ2-2, is KAGVTQTPRYLIKTRGQQVTLSCSPISGHRSVSWYQQTPGQGLQFLFEYFSETQRNKGNFPGRFSGRQFSNSRSEMNVSTLELGDSALYLCASSLGTGETGELFFGEGSRLTVL.

To note about this clonotype: A much bigger clone sits one base away, suggesting this may be a read error. The chain has TRBV28 and TRBJ2-1; TRBD2 matches at 7 bases. The junction had 22 bases not matched to a gene; V was cut back by 10 bases and J by 4 bases. The CDR3 runs 18 residues. Germline CDR1 MDHEN, CDR2 SYDVKM. The CDR3 bases are TGTGCCACCAAGGTCCACAAACAAGGACCAGCGGGGTACAATGAGCAGTTCTTC. This sequence encodes CATKVHKQGPAGYNEQFF.

V gene TRBV29-1 combines with J gene TRBJ2-7; 10 bases match TRBD1. The CDR3 length is 13 residues. Per the germline V gene, CDR1 is SQVTM and CDR2 is ANQGSEA. The V gene end was trimmed by 6 bases and the J gene end by 5 bases; junction bases not matched to a gene: 7. CDR3 DNA sequence: TGCAGCGTAACGGGACAGGGGCTGGACGAGCAGTACTTC. This encodes CSVTGQGLDEQYF.

This clonotype appeared a few times. This may arise from a read error, as a much more abundant clone is one base away. The chain combines TRBV6-1 with TRBJ1-1; a weak D match, TRBD1 (5 bases). The CDR3 is 12 residues long. Looked up from germline, CDR1 is MNHNS and CDR2 is SASEGT. The CDR3 protein is CASRETDTGAFF. The CDR3 bases are TGTGCCAGCAGGGAAACGGACACTGGAGCTTTCTTT.

This clonotype was seen many times. The chain couples TRBV3-1 to TRBJ1-2, with D possibly being TRBD1 (6 bases). CDR3 length equals 20 residues. V lost 0 bases and J 8 bases, leaving 31 bases between the germline ends. Germline-derived CDR1 and CDR2 are LGHDT and YNNKEL (reference sequence). The chain's CDR3 is CASSQDRGIGERTASMGYTF. The CDR3 nucleotides are TGTGCCAGCAGCCAAGATCGCGGGATCGGTGAAAGGACAGCCTCTATGGGCTACACCTTC. Full variable domain (missing parts from reference TRBV3-1 and TRBJ1-2): DTAVSQTPKYLVTQMGNDKSIKCEQNLGHDTMYWYKQDSKKFLKIMFSYNNKELIINETVPNRFSPKSPDKAHLNLHINSLELGDSAVYFCASSQDRGIGERTASMGYTFGSGTRLTVV.

This clonotype was detected a few times. The V and J genes are TRBV7-2 and TRBJ2-1; TRBD2 matches at 11 bases. J gave up 2 bases and V 6 bases, and 9 bases lay outside the gene matches. The germline CDR1 and CDR2 sequences are SGHTA and FQGNSA. This CDR3 comprises 17 residues. In DNA form, the CDR3 reads TGTGCCAGCAGTACAAAGACTAGCGGGAACGCCTACAATGAGCAGTTCTTC. Protein sequence: CASSTKTSGNAYNEQFF.

This clonotype came up many times. The V gene is TRBV3-1, the J gene TRBJ2-1; no reliable D call. Trimming pared 4 bases from V and 6 bases from J, leaving 16 bases between. The CDR3 runs to 15 residues. The germline gives CDR1 LGHDT, CDR2 YNNKEL (reference sequence). For the CDR3, the DNA is TGTGCCAGCAGCCTCCCCCTCCTAGGGCGCAATGAGCAGTTCTTC. It yields the protein CASSLPLLGRNEQFF.

This clonotype was detected only a few times. The chain couples TRBV19 to TRBJ1-1, with TRBD1 as a possible D gene (5 bases). Germline CDR1 LNHDA, CDR2 SQIVND (reference sequence). The CDR3 sequence is 15 residues long. Deletions cut 4 bases from V and 0 bases from J, with 12 bases between. The CDR3 protein is CASSNPGGVNTEAFF. The DNA of the CDR3 is TGTGCCAGTAGTAACCCCGGAGGGGTGAACACTGAAGCTTTCTTT.

There are many counts of this clonotype. This chain links TRBV20-1 with TRBJ2-1, with 8 bases identical to TRBD2. The CDR3 contains 16 residues. Trimming took 1 base from V and 4 from J; bases not matched to a gene: 9. Germline CDR1 reads DFQATT; CDR2 reads SNEGSKA (reference sequence). The CDR3 nucleotides are TGCAGTGCTAGAGCCCGGGAGGGAACCGCTTACAATGAGCAGTTCTTC. This translates into CSARAREGTAYNEQFF.

This clonotype was seen only a few times. This rearrangement joins TRBV29-1 to TRBJ2-7; D is ambiguous. V lost 1 base to trimming and J lost 0 bases, with 4 bases between them. The CDR3 loop spans 12 amino acids. Germline CDR1 is SQVTM and CDR2 is ANQGSEA. The CDR3 DNA sequence: TGCAGCGTTGAAGGGAGCTCCTACGAGCAGTACTTC. Protein sequence: CSVEGSSYEQYF.